The present T cell receptor beta chain was sequenced within a study of blood T cell repertoires in COVID-19 (dated by TCRdb to about 2020). In terms of the full investigation: Collaborator samples came from the United States, Italy and Spain and covered acute and convalescent phases of COVID-19. The prospective study material was composed of cDNA or gDNA derived from T cells, B-cell-depleted T cells, or PBMCs. Subjects who had been exposed to COVID-19, were actively infected with it, or had recovered from it provided the deeply sampled blood TCRbeta repertoires that made up the dataset. The repertoires were released in a freely available public database meant as a resource for research on the immune response to SARS-CoV-2. Samples came from the ongoing ImmuneRACE study (first 160 participants) plus 1,254 subjects from 6 global collaborators. Sample metadata almost always included a de-identified subject ID, COVID-19 status, age in years and sex. HLA class I and class II types, where available, came from metadata supplied by the sample provider rather than from assay-based typing.

TCRbeta CDR3 regions were amplified from genomic DNA using the immunoSEQ Assay, a bias-controlled multiplex PCR. On the study's bioinformatics: The number of nucleated cells in each sample was estimated by amplification of reference gene primers within the assay. Sequence reads were collapsed and filtered to measure the absolute abundance of every unique TCRbeta CDR3 rearrangement. For each sample, productive Simpson clonality was calculated as the square root of Simpson's diversity index over productive rearrangements. TCRdb provides this immuneACCESS table in a form limited to in-frame rearrangements. Some clones are lacking; in checked studies, under half of them reflect an unresolved V gene, and why the rest are absent is not known. The DNA gave D and trimming, while V, J and clone size come from that table. This sample has fewer than 200,000 clones in its table, and 85% to 90% of those were observed once. Approximately 2% of the sample rests with the top ten.

In regard to this clone: Its antigen remains unidentified. No base quality information exists; no much larger clone differs at one position.

Study-level results and caveats: Clinical and demographic metadata were provided uncurated, with the amount varying by source and participant.

Trimming at the junction amounts to 1 base on V and 2 bases on J, and the germline ends lie 8 bases apart. The CDR3 holds 14 amino acids from the cysteine to the phenylalanine. This entry keeps only the CDR3 DNA: 42 bases, framed from base 1. CDR1 and CDR2 are read off the germline V gene as SGHDN and FVKESK. A second Seattle source provided samples from volunteer blood donors who had recovered from COVID-19. Collaborating institutions collected whole blood in K2EDTA tubes following their own protocols. For TCRbeta analysis, collaborators shipped samples as frozen whole blood, isolated PBMCs, or DNA extracted from either of those sample types.

Sample: peripheral blood. This sequence originates from a man aged 45-65 years who had recovered from COVID-19. The V gene is TRBV14 and the J gene is TRBJ1-1, with a weak D call of TRBD1 (5 bases match). The DNA sequence reads TGTGCCAGCAGCCAAGTAAGGGGTAACACTGAAGCTTTCTTT. It translates as CASSQVRGNTEAFF.